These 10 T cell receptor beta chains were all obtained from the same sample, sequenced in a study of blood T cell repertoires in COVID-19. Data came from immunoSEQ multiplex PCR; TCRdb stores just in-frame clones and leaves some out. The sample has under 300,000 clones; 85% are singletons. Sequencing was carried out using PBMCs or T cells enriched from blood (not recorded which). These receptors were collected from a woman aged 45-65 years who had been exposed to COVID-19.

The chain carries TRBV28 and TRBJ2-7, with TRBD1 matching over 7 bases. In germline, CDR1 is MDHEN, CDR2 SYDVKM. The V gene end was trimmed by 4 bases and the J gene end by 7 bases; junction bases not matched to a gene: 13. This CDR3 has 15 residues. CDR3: CASSSLGQNLKEQYF. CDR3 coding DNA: TGTGCCAGCAGTTCCCTGGGACAGAACCTAAAGGAGCAGTACTTC.

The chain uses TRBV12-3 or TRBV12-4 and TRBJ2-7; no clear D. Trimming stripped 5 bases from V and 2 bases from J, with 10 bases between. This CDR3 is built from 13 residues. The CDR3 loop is CASSIQVAYEQYF. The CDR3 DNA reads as TGTGCCAGCAGTATTCAGGTGGCCTACGAGCAGTACTTC.

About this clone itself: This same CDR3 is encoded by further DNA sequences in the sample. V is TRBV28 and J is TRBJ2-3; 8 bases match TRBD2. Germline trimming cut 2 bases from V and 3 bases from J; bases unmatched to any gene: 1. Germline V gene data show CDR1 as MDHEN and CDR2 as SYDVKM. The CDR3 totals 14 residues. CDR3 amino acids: CASSLGGGTDTQYF. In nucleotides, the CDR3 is TGTGCCAGCAGTTTAGGCGGGGGGACAGATACGCAGTATTTT.

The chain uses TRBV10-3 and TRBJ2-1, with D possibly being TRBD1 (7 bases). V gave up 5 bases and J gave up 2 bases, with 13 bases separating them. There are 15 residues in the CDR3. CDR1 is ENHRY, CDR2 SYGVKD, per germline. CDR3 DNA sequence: TGTGCCATCAGTCCCAGGGGGGCGGCCTACAATGAGCAGTTCTTC. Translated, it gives CAISPRGAAYNEQFF.

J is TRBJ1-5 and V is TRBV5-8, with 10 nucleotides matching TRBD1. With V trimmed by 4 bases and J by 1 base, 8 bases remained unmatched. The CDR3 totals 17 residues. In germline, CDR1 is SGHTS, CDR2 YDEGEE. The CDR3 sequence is CASSLWDRGVSNQPQHF. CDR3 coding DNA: TGTGCCAGCAGCCTCTGGGACAGGGGCGTGAGCAATCAGCCCCAGCATTTT.

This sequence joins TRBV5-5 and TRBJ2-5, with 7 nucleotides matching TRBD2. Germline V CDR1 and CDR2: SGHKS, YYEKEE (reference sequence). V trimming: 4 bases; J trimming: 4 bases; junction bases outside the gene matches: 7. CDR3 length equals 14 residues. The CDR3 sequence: CASSRRGTGETQYF. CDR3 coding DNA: TGTGCCAGCAGCCGGCGGGGGACCGGAGAGACCCAGTACTTC.

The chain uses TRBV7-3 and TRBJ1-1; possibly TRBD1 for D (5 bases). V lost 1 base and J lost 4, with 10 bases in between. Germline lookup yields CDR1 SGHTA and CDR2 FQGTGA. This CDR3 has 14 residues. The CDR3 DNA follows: TGTGCCAGCAGCTTAAGACAGTCCCCCACTGAAGCTTTCTTT. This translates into CASSLRQSPTEAFF.

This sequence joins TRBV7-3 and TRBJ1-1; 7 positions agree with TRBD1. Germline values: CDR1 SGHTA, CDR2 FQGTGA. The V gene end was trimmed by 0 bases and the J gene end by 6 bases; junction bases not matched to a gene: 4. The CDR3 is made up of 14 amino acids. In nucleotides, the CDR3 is TGTGCCAGCAGCTTAACAGGGGGCTCCGCTGAAGCTTTCTTT. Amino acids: CASSLTGGSAEAFF.

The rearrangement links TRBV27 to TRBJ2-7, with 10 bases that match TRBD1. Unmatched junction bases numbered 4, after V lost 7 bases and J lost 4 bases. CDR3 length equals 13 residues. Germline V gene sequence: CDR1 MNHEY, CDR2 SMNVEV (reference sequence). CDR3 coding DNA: TGTGCCAGCACACCGGGACAGGGGTACGAGCAGTACTTC. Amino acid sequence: CASTPGQGYEQYF.

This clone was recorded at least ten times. The CDR3 sequence: CASSLAGGKETQYF. CDR3 coding DNA: TGCGCCAGCAGCTTGGCGGGGGGAAAAGAGACCCAGTACTTC. This chain links TRBV5-1 with TRBJ2-5; 7 positions agree with TRBD2. The V gene end was trimmed by 0 bases and the J gene end by 3 bases; junction bases not matched to a gene: 2. The CDR3 consists of 14 residues. Per the germline V gene, CDR1 is SGHRS and CDR2 is YFSETQ. The whole variable domain, filled in from reference TRBV5-1 and TRBJ2-5, reads KAGVTQTPRYLIKTRGQQVTLSCSPISGHRSVSWYQQTPGQGLQFLFEYFSETQRNKGNFPGRFSGRQFSNSRSEMNVSTLELGDSALYLCASSLAGGKETQYFGPGTRLLVL.